This entry lists 21 T cell receptor beta chains sequenced from one sample in a study of blood T cells in healthy people across ages (dated by TCRdb to 2015 to 2017). The library was generated by 5' RACE. The run used an Illumina HiSeq 2500. A second PCR of about 7 to 12 cycles was performed with a sample-barcoded 5' primer and a J-beta primer mix. Clones were called with MiXCR by TCRdb after fastp trimmed the public reads at Q25, and only in-frame beta chains were retained. CDR3 protein sequences are deduplicated, and each keeps its most common genes and DNA. In all, the sample holds 1.5 million to 2 million distinct CDR3 sequences, and roughly 49% of those were seen once. In total, the top ten clones hold roughly 2% of the sample. The sequenced material came from blood. The receptor source for this set is a middle-aged woman in good health.

The CDR3 protein is CASSKVSTSGGDEQFF. CDR3 DNA: TGTGCCAGCAGCAAAGTTTCGACTAGCGGGGGAGATGAGCAGTTCTTC. The chain carries TRBV21-1 and TRBJ2-1; TRBD2, the D gene given by the table, was not confirmed from the DNA. TRBV21-1 is tagged as a pseudogene. This CDR3 region has 16 residues.

The V call is TRBV12-3 or TRBV12-4, the J call TRBJ1-2; D unresolved. V was pared by 7 bases and J by 4 bases, with 16 bases between. CDR3 length: 14 amino acids. This chain's CDR3 is CASTRTPTFYGYTF. The DNA for the CDR3 is TGTGCCAGCACCCGCACGCCCACTTTCTATGGCTACACCTTC.

The V and J genes are TRBV9 and TRBJ2-1; 10 bases are shared with TRBD2. From germline, CDR1 is SGDLS and CDR2 YYNGEE. With 4 bases clipped from V and 8 bases from J, the junction kept 12 bases outside the gene matches. There are 16 residues in the CDR3. The CDR3 loop reads CASSQFPASGGDEQFF. The CDR3 nucleotides read TGTGCCAGCAGCCAATTTCCGGCTAGCGGGGGCGATGAGCAGTTCTTC.

CDR3 region: CSANQDRINQPQHF. As DNA, the CDR3 is TGCAGTGCTAACCAGGACAGGATCAATCAGCCCCAGCATTTT. The rearrangement joins TRBV20-1 to TRBJ1-5; 7 bases line up with TRBD1. Trimming cost V 4 bases and J 3 bases; bases outside gene matches: 6. CDR1 is DFQATT and CDR2 is SNEGSKA in the germline V gene (reference sequence). The CDR3 is 14 residues long.

V usage is TRBV28 and J usage is TRBJ1-2; no reliable D call. V was clipped by 4 bases and J by 4 bases, with 10 bases between them. This CDR3 comprises 13 residues. Germline CDR1 reads MDHEN; CDR2 reads SYDVKM. Here the CDR3 reads CASSSGRFYGYTF. The DNA for the CDR3 is TGTGCCAGCAGTTCGGGTCGATTCTATGGCTACACCTTC.

This chain connects TRBV28 to TRBJ2-3; perhaps TRBD1 as D (5 bases). The CDR3 runs 17 residues. Germline values: CDR1 MDHEN, CDR2 SYDVKM. The V gene lost 5 bases and the J gene lost 0 bases, with 18 bases spanning the gap. The DNA for the CDR3 is TGTGCCAGCAGTCTCCTCCAGACAGAGCCTAGCACAGATACGCAGTATTTT. It translates to CASSLLQTEPSTDTQYF.

The rearrangement joins TRBV20-1 to TRBJ1-2, with 7 bases aligning to TRBD1. The CDR3 is 14 residues long. V shed 6 bases and J 7 bases; nucleotides not matched to a gene: 14. CDR1 DFQATT and CDR2 SNEGSKA come from the germline V gene (reference sequence). The CDR3 nucleotides are TGCAGTGCCCCGCCCCTGACAGGGTTTGTTGGCTACACCTTC. Translating gives CSAPPLTGFVGYTF.

This clonotype showed up just a few times. The chain couples TRBV4-2 to TRBJ1-2; D possibly corresponds to TRBD1 (5 bases). Germline V gene data show CDR1 as LGHNA and CDR2 as YNFKEQ. The CDR3 is 15 amino acids. The ends were cut back, 1 base at V and 4 bases at J, with 13 bases in the middle. CDR3 DNA: TGTGCCAGCAGCCAAGGGTACGAGGGGATCTATGGCTACACCTTC. Amino acid sequence: CASSQGYEGIYGYTF.

This clonotype was counted a few times. CDR3 loop: CASSLEQGFDTDTQYF. DNA for the CDR3: TGCGCCAGCAGCTTGGAACAGGGGTTTGATACAGATACGCAGTATTTT. The chain employs TRBV5-1 and TRBJ2-3; 7 bases map to TRBD1. Germline assignment: CDR1 SGHRS and CDR2 YFSETQ. The V segment lost 0 bases and the J segment 3 bases; nucleotides outside the gene matches: 7. The CDR3 totals 16 residues. Using reference TRBV5-1 and TRBJ2-3 for the parts outside the CDR3, the full variable domain is KAGVTQTPRYLIKTRGQQVTLSCSPISGHRSVSWYQQTPGQGLQFLFEYFSETQRNKGNFPGRFSGRQFSNSRSEMNVSTLELGDSALYLCASSLEQGFDTDTQYFGPGTRLTVL.

This clonotype was seen only a few times. The chain combines TRBV12-3 or TRBV12-4 with TRBJ2-3; TRBD2 agrees at 10 bases. The trim removed 4 bases at V and 5 bases at J, leaving 6 bases unmatched. CDR3 size: 15 residues. CDR3 nucleotides: TGTGCCAGCAGTTCCCCGGGACTAGCGCGAGATACGCAGTATTTT. Protein sequence: CASSSPGLARDTQYF.

This clonotype has a handful of counts. The chain carries TRBV5-1 and TRBJ2-3; 7 nucleotides agree with TRBD1. Trimming took 2 bases from V and 5 from J; bases not matched to a gene: 8. The CDR3 runs 15 residues. The germline V gene has CDR1 SGHRS and CDR2 YFSETQ. Written as DNA, the CDR3 is TGCGCCAGCAGCTTACCGAAGGGGGCCGAAGATACGCAGTATTTT. Translated, it gives CASSLPKGAEDTQYF.

This clonotype has a handful of counts. The V gene is TRBV10-1, the J gene TRBJ2-7, with TRBD1 identical over 8 bases. The length of the CDR3 is 15 residues. Germline V lookup: CDR1 WNHNN, CDR2 SYGVQD (reference sequence). V gave up 7 bases and J gave up 7 bases; unmatched junction bases: 15. The CDR3 DNA is TGCGCCAGCAAGAAGGGACAGGCGACAATGGGAGAGCAGTACTTC. Translated, it gives CASKKGQATMGEQYF.

The rearrangement links TRBV15 to TRBJ1-5, with no clear D. CDR3 size: 16 residues. The V gene's germline CDR1 is LNHNV and CDR2 YYDKDF (reference sequence). The V gene lost 5 bases and the J gene lost 3 bases, with 17 bases spanning the gap. CDR3 DNA sequence: TGTGCCACCAGCGCTGGAGGGCGGGCTGACAATCAGCCCCAGCATTTT. Translating it yields CATSAGGRADNQPQHF. The full variable domain, with the rest looked up from reference TRBV15 and TRBJ1-5, is DAMVIQNPRYQVTQFGKPVTLSCSQTLNHNVMYWYQQKSSQAPKLLFHYYDKDFNNEADTPDNFQSRRPNTSFCFLDIRSPGLGDTAMYLCATSAGGRADNQPQHFGDGTRLSIL.

A few counts support this clonotype. The chain recombines TRBV7-8 with TRBJ2-5; D is unclear. The J call may be mistaken, given a closer DNA end match to TRBJ2-7. The CDR3 is made up of 13 amino acids. Germline lookup yields CDR1 SGHVS and CDR2 FQNEAQ. In DNA, the CDR3 is TGTGCCAGCAGCTTCCGGTGGCCCCACGAGCAGTACTTC. Encoded protein: CASSFRWPHEQYF.

The rearrangement links TRBV29-1 to TRBJ2-1, with 11 bases lining up with TRBD1. V was pared by 3 bases and J by 2 bases, with 9 bases of the junction left unmatched. Germline lookup yields CDR1 SQVTM and CDR2 ANQGSEA. CDR3 length: 17 residues. CDR3 amino acids: CSVEARGTGGTYNEQFF. The CDR3 region has the DNA TGCAGCGTTGAGGCGCGAGGGACAGGGGGAACCTACAATGAGCAGTTCTTC.

The V gene is TRBV20-1, the J gene TRBJ1-2; D not resolved. The CDR3 spans 13 residues. In germline, CDR1 is DFQATT, CDR2 SNEGSKA (reference sequence). The germline V and J ends were trimmed by 7 bases and 3 bases, with 15 bases remaining between them. CDR3 protein: CSGGPVTDYGYTF. CDR3 sequence (DNA): TGCAGTGGAGGGCCCGTTACAGACTATGGCTACACCTTC.

The chain has TRBV7-2 and TRBJ2-1; D possibly uses TRBD1 or TRBD2 (5 bases each). This CDR3 comprises 15 residues. Trimming cost V 0 bases and J 6 bases, with 12 bases left between them. Germline V gives CDR1 SGHTA, CDR2 FQGNSA. The CDR3 here is CASSLALGAGNEQFF. As DNA, the CDR3 is TGTGCCAGCAGCTTAGCGCTCGGGGCTGGCAATGAGCAGTTCTTC.

This clonotype was seen once. This sequence joins TRBV27 and TRBJ1-6; TRBD1 might be the D (5 bases). Trimming pared 2 bases from V and 7 bases from J, leaving 15 bases between. The CDR3 sequence is 16 residues long. The germline gives CDR1 MNHEY, CDR2 SMNVEV (reference sequence). The CDR3 nucleotides are TGTGCCAGCAGTTTAAATCGGGGCTTAGGGAATTCACCCCTCCACTTT. Translating gives CASSLNRGLGNSPLHF.

The table lists this clonotype with a few counts. The chain couples TRBV27 to TRBJ2-3; 8 positions agree with TRBD2. The CDR3 is 15 amino acids. V shed 4 bases, J shed 5 bases, and the junction held 8 bases outside the gene matches. Germline lookup yields CDR1 MNHEY and CDR2 SMNVEV (reference sequence). CDR3 sequence reads: CASSWGGGPLDTQYF. The CDR3 nucleotides read TGTGCCAGCAGTTGGGGCGGGGGGCCTTTAGATACGCAGTATTTT.

The chain links TRBV20-1 to TRBJ1-2; 9 nucleotides line up with TRBD1. This CDR3 is 16 amino acids long. Germline loops: CDR1 DFQATT, CDR2 SNEGSKA (reference sequence). V trimming: 7 bases; J trimming: 0 bases; junction bases outside the gene matches: 12. The CDR3 DNA follows: TGCAGTGGGGATGCGGGACAGGGCTGGACTAACTATGGCTACACCTTC. Its protein is CSGDAGQGWTNYGYTF.

J is TRBJ2-5 and V is TRBV4-1, with 7 bases lining up with TRBD1. Germline V CDR1 and CDR2: MGHRA, YSYEKL. The CDR3 consists of 15 residues. Germline trimming cut 3 bases from V and 2 bases from J; bases unmatched to any gene: 6. Written as DNA, the CDR3 is TGCGCCAGCAGCCAGGGGGACAGAGAACAAGAGACCCAGTACTTC. Translation: CASSQGDREQETQYF.